This is a list of T cell receptor beta chains from one sample in a study of OX40 agonist ivuxolimab in advanced cancers. Sequencing used immunoSEQ multiplex PCR; TCRdb keeps in-frame clones, though not all of them. The sample shows tens of thousands of clones, approximately 90% of them seen only once. This material consisted of CD4+ or CD8+ T cells sorted from blood, taken in a trial of the OX40 agonist ivuxolimab. These receptors were obtained from an adult with an advanced solid tumor such as melanoma, head and neck, liver or kidney cancer. Both conserved end residues are part of each CDR3.

TRBJ1-1	TRBV28	CAGSWVRGRQGEAFF
TRBJ1-1	TRBV9	CASSARGRRNTEAFF
TRBJ1-6	TRBV30	CAWRETRTTGSNSPLHF
TRBJ1-4	TRBV7-2	CASSLAAGSNEKLFF
TRBJ2-3	TRBV18	CASSPQGLAGGDTQYF
TRBJ2-7	TRBV18	CASSPGGGREYEQYF
TRBJ2-5	TRBV28	CASSLSHIGALCTRGGQETQYF
TRBJ2-4	TRBV28	CASSLLVGVGRLAKNIQYF
TRBJ1-1	TRBV29-1	CSATRAAGYTEAFF
TRBJ1-5	TRBV6-5	CASSYGQGPSQPQHF
TRBJ2-1	TRBV11-3	CASSRLSNEQFF
TRBJ2-5	TRBV19	CASSIIPQGRETQYF
TRBJ2-7	TRBV19	CASSSNPGTYSEQYF
TRBJ2-4	TRBV11-3	CASSPGALLAKNIQYF
TRBJ2-7	TRBV11-2	CASSFRGTYEQYF
TRBJ2-1	TRBV7-9	CASRDPSGHLYNEQFF
-	TRBV6-5	CASSYSAGGTYEQYF
TRBJ1-5	TRBV7-3	CASSLSRHWTGLNQPQHF
TRBJ2-5	TRBV4-1	CASSVPGQGKETQYF
TRBJ1-5	TRBV6-1	CASKEGMGFNQPQHF
TRBJ1-4	TRBV5-6	CASSLVTSTYNEKLFF
-	TRBV7-9	CASSPDWGGYEQYF
TRBJ2-7	TRBV19	CASSSGLYYEQYF
TRBJ2-5	TRBV6-1	CASSEQGWGAQYF
TRBJ2-2	TRBV5-6	CASSGSLGAVNTGELFF
TRBJ2-7	TRBV11-2	CASSLGTGQDYEQYF
TRBJ2-1	TRBV6-6	CASRVAGSSYNEQFF
TRBJ2-3	TRBV2	CASSQTLPGLAGVSSTDTQYF
TRBJ2-1	TRBV7-9	CASSSLYSAQGSYNEQFF
TRBJ2-7	TRBV27	CASSSTAGTGFYEQYF
TRBJ2-3	TRBV27	CASTDQGDTQYF
TRBJ2-1	TRBV9	CASSVGTSGRYEQFF
TRBJ2-3	TRBV27	CASSSGTSGTDTQYF
TRBJ2-7	TRBV7-3	CASSPYSGSGYEQYF
TRBJ2-5	TRBV30	CAWSSGQGETQYF
TRBJ2-1	TRBV6-1	CASSEVIGGGTSGAFSYNEQFF
TRBJ2-7	TRBV19	CASSAFVLRTGRSSYEQYF
TRBJ2-1	TRBV5-8	CASRLRENNEQFF
TRBJ1-6	TRBV7-9	CASSQASSYNSPLHF
TRBJ1-6	TRBV4-2	CASSQGDRGSSPLHF
TRBJ1-1	TRBV25-1	CASSIGGPEAFF
TRBJ1-1	TRBV12-5	CASGAPAHGTGPFF
TRBJ2-7	TRBV18	CASSPKGAPYTGDEQYF
TRBJ2-1	TRBV7-6	CASSLGFSWASGRRRSYNEQFF
TRBJ2-7	TRBV28	CASRSGQGSYEQYF
TRBJ2-1	TRBV6-5	CASSHATRSGGEQFF
TRBJ2-7	TRBV10-3	CAISDPGTSTYEQYF
TRBJ1-1	TRBV5-1	CASSFLEPQMNTEAFF
TRBJ2-1	TRBV2	CASLPGRVPGNEQFF
TRBJ1-5	TRBV25-1	CASSESWGQPQHF
TRBJ2-7	TRBV19	CASTARWVGSYEQHF
TRBJ2-3	TRBV18	CASSPPSSSGSADTQYF
TRBJ2-1	TRBV7-3	CASSLDPRRDYNEQFF
TRBJ2-4	TRBV13	CASSPPWTITQYF
TRBJ1-1	TRBV5-4	CASSRGRDRVYEAFF
TRBJ2-4	TRBV23-1	CASSQGWNIQYF
TRBJ2-1	TRBV5-1	CASSLAWRGEVDEQFF